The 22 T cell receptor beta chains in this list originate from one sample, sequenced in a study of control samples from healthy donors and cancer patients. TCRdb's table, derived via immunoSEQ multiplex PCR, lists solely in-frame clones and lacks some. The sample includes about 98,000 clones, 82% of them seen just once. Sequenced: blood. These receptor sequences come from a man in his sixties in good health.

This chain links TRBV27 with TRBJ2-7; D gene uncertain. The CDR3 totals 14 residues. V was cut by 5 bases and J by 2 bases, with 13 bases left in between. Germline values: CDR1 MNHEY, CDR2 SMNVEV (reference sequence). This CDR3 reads CASSLILGTYEQYF. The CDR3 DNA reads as TGTGCCAGCAGTCTCATACTGGGAACCTACGAGCAGTACTTC.

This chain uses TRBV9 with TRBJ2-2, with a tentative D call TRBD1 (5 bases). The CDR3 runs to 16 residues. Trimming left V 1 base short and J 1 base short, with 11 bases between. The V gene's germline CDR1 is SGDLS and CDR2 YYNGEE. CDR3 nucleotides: TGTGCCAGCAGCGTATTGACAGCTATGAACACCGGGGAGCTGTTTTTT. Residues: CASSVLTAMNTGELFF.

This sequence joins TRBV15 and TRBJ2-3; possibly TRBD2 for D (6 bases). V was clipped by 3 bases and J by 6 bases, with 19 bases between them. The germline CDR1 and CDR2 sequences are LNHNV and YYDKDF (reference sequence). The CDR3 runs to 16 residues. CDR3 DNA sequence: TGTGCCACCAGCAGGCTTGCCGGGACTTCCCGGGATACGCAGTATTTT. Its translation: CATSRLAGTSRDTQYF.

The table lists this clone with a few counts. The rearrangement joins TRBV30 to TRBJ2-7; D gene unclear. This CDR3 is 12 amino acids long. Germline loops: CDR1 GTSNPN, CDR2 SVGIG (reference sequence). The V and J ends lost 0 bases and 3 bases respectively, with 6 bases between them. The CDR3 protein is CAWSVGSYEQYF. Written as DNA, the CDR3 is TGTGCCTGGAGTGTAGGAAGCTACGAGCAGTACTTC.

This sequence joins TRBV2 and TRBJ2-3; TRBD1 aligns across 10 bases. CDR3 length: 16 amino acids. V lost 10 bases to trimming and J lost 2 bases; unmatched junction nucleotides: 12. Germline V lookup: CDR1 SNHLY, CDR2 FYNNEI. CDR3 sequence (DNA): TGTGCCACCCCGCCCGGACAGGGGGTTTCCACAGATACGCAGTATTTT. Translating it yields CATPPGQGVSTDTQYF.

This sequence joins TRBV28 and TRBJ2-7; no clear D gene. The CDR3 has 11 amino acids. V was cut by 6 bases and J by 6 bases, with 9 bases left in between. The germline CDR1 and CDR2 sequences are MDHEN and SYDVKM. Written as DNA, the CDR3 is TGTGCCAGCAGAGCTTTGACCGAGCAGTACTTC. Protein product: CASRALTEQYF.

This chain's CDR3 is CASSRIFAFGAKTTNTEAFF. The CDR3 DNA follows: TGCGCCAGCAGCCGCATCTTTGCATTTGGGGCCAAAACGACGAACACTGAAGCTTTCTTT. The chain combines TRBV5-1 with TRBJ1-1; possibly TRBD1 for D (5 bases). The CDR3 is 20 amino acids. V lost 4 bases to trimming and J lost 1 base, with 29 bases between them. Germline V CDR1 and CDR2: SGHRS, YFSETQ.

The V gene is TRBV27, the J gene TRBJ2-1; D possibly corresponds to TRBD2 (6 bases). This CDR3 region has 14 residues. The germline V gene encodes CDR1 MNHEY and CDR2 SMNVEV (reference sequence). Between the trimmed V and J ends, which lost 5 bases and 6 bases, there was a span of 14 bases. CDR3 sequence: CASSAAGLFNEQFF. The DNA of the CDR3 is TGTGCCAGCAGTGCGGCCGGACTATTCAATGAGCAGTTCTTC.

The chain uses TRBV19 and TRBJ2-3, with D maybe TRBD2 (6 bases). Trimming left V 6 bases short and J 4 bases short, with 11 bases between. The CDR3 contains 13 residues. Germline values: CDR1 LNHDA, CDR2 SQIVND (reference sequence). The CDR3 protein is CASRPSSADTQYF. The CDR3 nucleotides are TGTGCCAGTAGGCCGTCTAGCGCAGATACGCAGTATTTT.

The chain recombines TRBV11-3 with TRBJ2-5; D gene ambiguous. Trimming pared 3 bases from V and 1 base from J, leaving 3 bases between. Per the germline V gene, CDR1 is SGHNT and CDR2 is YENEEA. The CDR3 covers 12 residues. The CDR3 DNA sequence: TGTGCCAGCAGCTTGGGCCAAGAGACCCAGTACTTC. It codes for CASSLGQETQYF.

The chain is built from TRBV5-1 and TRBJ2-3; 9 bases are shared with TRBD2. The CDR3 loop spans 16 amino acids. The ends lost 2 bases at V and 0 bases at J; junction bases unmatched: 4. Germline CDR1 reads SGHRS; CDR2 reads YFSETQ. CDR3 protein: CASSLPGLASTDTQYF. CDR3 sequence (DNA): TGCGCCAGCAGCTTACCGGGACTAGCAAGCACAGATACGCAGTATTTT. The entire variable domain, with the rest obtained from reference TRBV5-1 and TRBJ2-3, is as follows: KAGVTQTPRYLIKTRGQQVTLSCSPISGHRSVSWYQQTPGQGLQFLFEYFSETQRNKGNFPGRFSGRQFSNSRSEMNVSTLELGDSALYLCASSLPGLASTDTQYFGPGTRLTVL.

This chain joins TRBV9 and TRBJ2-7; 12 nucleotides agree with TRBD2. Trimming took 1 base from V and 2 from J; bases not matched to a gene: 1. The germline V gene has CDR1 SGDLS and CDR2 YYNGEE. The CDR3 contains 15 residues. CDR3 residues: CASSVTSGGPYEQYF. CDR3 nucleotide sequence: TGTGCCAGCAGCGTAACTAGCGGGGGGCCCTACGAGCAGTACTTC.

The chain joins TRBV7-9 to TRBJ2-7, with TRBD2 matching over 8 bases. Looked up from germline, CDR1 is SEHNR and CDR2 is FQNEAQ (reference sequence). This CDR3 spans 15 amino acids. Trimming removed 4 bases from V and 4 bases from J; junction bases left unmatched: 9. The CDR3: CASSSPLADNYEQYF. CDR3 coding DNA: TGTGCCAGCAGCTCGCCACTAGCGGATAATTACGAGCAGTACTTC.

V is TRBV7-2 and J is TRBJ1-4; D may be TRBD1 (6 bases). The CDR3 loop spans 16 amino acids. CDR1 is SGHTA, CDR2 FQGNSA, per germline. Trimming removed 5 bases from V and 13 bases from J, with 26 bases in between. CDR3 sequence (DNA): TGTGCCAGCAGCCCCGGCGGTTCAGGGGCTTTCGGGAGACTGTTTTTT. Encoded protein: CASSPGGSGAFGRLFF. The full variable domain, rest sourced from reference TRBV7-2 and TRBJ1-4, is GAGVSQSPSNKVTEKGKDVELRCDPISGHTALYWYRQSLGQGLEFLIYFQGNSAPDKSGLPSDRFSAERTGGSVSTLTIQRTQQEDSAVYLCASSPGGSGAFGRLFFGSGTQLSVL.

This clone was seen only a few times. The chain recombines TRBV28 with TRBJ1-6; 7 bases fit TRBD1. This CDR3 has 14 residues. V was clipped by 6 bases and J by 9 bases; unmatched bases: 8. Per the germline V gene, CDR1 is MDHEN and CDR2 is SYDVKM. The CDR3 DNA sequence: TGTGCCAGCAGGCCGGGACAGTCCTTTTCACCCCTCCACTTT. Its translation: CASRPGQSFSPLHF. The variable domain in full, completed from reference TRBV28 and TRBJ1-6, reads DVKVTQSSRYLVKRTGEKVFLECVQDMDHENMFWYRQDPGLGLRLIYFSYDVKMKEKGDIPEGYSVSREKKERFSLILESASTNQTSMYLCASRPGQSFSPLHFGNGTRLTVT.

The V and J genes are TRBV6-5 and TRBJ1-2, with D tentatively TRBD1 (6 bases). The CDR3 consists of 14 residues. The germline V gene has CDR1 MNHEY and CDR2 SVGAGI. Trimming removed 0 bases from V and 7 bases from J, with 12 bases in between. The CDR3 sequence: CASSYSRGRGGYTF. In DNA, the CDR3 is TGTGCCAGCAGTTACTCACGGGGCAGGGGTGGCTACACCTTC.

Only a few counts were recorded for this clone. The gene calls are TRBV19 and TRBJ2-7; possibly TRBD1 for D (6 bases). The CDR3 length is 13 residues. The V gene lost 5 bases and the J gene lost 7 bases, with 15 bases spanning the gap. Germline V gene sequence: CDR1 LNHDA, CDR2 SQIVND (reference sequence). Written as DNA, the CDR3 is TGTGCCAGTAGTTTTGGCGGCCAGGGGGAGCAGTACTTC. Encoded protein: CASSFGGQGEQYF.

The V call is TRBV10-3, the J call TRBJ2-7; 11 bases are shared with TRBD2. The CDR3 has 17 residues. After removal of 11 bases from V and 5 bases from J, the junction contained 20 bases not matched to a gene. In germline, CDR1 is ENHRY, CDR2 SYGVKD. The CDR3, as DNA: TGTGCCGCGGAAGGGGGGCAGGGTAGCGGGAGGGCCGACGAGCAGTACTTC. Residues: CAAEGGQGSGRADEQYF.

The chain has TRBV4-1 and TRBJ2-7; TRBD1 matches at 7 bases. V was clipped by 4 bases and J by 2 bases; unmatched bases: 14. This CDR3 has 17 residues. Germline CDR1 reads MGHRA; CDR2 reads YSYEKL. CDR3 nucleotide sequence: TGCGCCAGCAGCCTTAAGATGGTACAGGGGTTGCCCTACGAGCAGTACTTC. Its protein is CASSLKMVQGLPYEQYF.

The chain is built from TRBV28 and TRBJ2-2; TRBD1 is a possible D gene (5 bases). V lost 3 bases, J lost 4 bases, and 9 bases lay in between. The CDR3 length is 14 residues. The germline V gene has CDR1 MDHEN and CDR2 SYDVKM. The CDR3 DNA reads TGTGCCAGCAGTTTTAGCAGGGTCACCGGGGAGCTGTTTTTT. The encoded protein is CASSFSRVTGELFF.

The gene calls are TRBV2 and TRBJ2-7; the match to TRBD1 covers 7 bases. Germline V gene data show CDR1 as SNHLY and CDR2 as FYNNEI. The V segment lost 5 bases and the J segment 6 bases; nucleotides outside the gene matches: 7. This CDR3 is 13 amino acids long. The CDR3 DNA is TGTGCCAGCAGTCCCGGGACAGCAAGCGAGCAGTACTTC. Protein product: CASSPGTASEQYF.

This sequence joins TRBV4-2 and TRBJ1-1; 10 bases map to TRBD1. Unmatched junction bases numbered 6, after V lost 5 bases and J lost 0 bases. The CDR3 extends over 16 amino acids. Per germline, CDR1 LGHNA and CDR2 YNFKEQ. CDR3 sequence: CASSSRQGALNTEAFF. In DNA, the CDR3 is TGTGCCAGCAGCAGCCGACAGGGGGCATTGAACACTGAAGCTTTCTTT.